The 15 T cell receptor beta chains in this list originate from one sample, sequenced in a study of OX40 agonist ivuxolimab in advanced cancers. The method was immunoSEQ multiplex PCR; TCRdb's version includes in-frame clones alone and lacks a portion of them. Here the sample spans some 42,000 clones, 75% to 90% being singletons. This material consisted of CD4+ or CD8+ T cells sorted from blood, taken in a trial of the OX40 agonist ivuxolimab. These receptors were obtained from an adult with an advanced solid tumor such as melanoma, head and neck, liver or kidney cancer.

The J gene is TRBJ2-3, the V gene TRBV7-3, with TRBD2 matching 8 bases. The J segment lost 0 bases and the V segment lost 5 bases, leaving 13 bases of the junction unmatched. The CDR3 is made up of 18 amino acids. Germline-derived CDR1 and CDR2 are SGHTA and FQGTGA. CDR3 sequence (DNA): TGTGCCAGCAGCCCAGCGGGGGCCTGGGGTACTAGCACAGATACGCAGTATTTT. Translated: CASSPAGAWGTSTDTQYF.

This clone has just one count. This rearrangement joins TRBV4-1 to TRBJ2-3, with D hard to call. CDR1 and CDR2 (germline): MGHRA, YSYEKL. The CDR3 is 13 amino acids. V was pared by 3 bases and J by 5 bases, with 9 bases between. CDR3 residues: CASSHLLVDTQYF. In nucleotides, the CDR3 is TGCGCCAGCAGCCACTTACTGGTAGATACGCAGTATTTT.

The J gene is TRBJ2-1, the V gene TRBV5-6, with unresolved D. CDR1 and CDR2 from the germline V gene are SGHDT and YYEEEE. The CDR3 length is 14 residues. V lost 6 bases, J lost 8 bases, and 18 bases lay in between. This chain's CDR3 is CASKLYVPFDEQFF. CDR3 coding DNA: TGTGCCAGCAAGCTGTACGTCCCCTTCGATGAGCAGTTCTTC.

This clone has a single count. The chain recombines TRBV27 with TRBJ2-3; 11 bases align to TRBD2. This CDR3 has 17 residues. With V trimmed by 2 bases and J by 2 bases, 6 bases remained unmatched. Per the germline V gene, CDR1 is MNHEY and CDR2 is SMNVEV (reference sequence). DNA of the CDR3: TGTGCCAGCAGTTTAGCGTTAGCGGGGGGGCCCACAGATACGCAGTATTTT. It codes for CASSLALAGGPTDTQYF.

A few counts support this clone. The chain employs TRBV6-5 and TRBJ2-2; either TRBD1 or TRBD2 may fit D (6 bases each). V dropped 2 bases and J dropped 4 bases, with 11 bases sitting between them. Looked up from germline, CDR1 is MNHEY and CDR2 is SVGAGI. The CDR3 runs to 15 residues. CDR3 nucleotides: TGTGCCAGCAGTTACGGAGGGGGTAGCACCGGGGAGCTGTTTTTT. Residues: CASSYGGGSTGELFF.

This sequence joins TRBV10-2 and TRBJ2-7, with TRBD1 matching over 8 bases. The germline gives CDR1 WSHSY, CDR2 SAAADI. This CDR3 is 13 amino acids long. V gave up 7 bases and J gave up 7 bases; unmatched junction bases: 9. The DNA for the CDR3 is TGCGCCAGCATTAGGACAGGGACTCAAGAGCAGTACTTC. Protein: CASIRTGTQEQYF.

The chain employs TRBV4-3 and TRBJ2-1; possibly TRBD2 for D (5 bases). The CDR3 consists of 16 residues. V was pared by 6 bases and J by 1 base, with 16 bases between. Germline CDR1 is LGHNA and CDR2 is YSLEER. CDR3 region: CASSIGRGSSYNEQFF. The CDR3, as DNA: TGCGCCAGCAGTATAGGACGGGGATCATCCTACAATGAGCAGTTCTTC.

The V gene is TRBV14, the J gene TRBJ2-1; TRBD2 agrees at 10 bases. The CDR3 loop spans 18 amino acids. Unmatched junction bases numbered 7, after V lost 2 bases and J lost 0 bases. Germline V gene data show CDR1 as SGHDN and CDR2 as FVKESK. CDR3 sequence: CASSQRIASGSSYNEQFF. CDR3 in DNA: TGTGCCAGCAGCCAAAGGATAGCTAGCGGGAGCTCCTACAATGAGCAGTTCTTC.

This clone has more than one count but fewer than ten. This rearrangement joins TRBV7-9 to TRBJ2-5; no firm D call. Germline CDR1 SEHNR, CDR2 FQNEAQ (reference sequence). The CDR3 extends over 11 amino acids. V dropped 8 bases and J dropped 3 bases, with 7 bases sitting between them. CDR3 protein: CASGLEETQYF. The CDR3 coding sequence is TGTGCCAGCGGTTTAGAAGAGACCCAGTACTTC. The full variable domain, its missing parts supplied by reference TRBV7-9 and TRBJ2-5, is DTGVSQNPRHKITKRGQNVTFRCDPISEHNRLYWYRQTLGQGPEFLTYFQNEAQLEKSRLLSDRFSAERPKGSFSTLEIQRTEQGDSAMYLCASGLEETQYFGPGTRLLVL.

The chain uses TRBV28 and TRBJ2-5; 12 nucleotides align to TRBD2. The V gene's germline CDR1 is MDHEN and CDR2 SYDVKM. The CDR3 consists of 16 residues. Trimming removed 5 bases from V and 1 base from J; junction bases left unmatched: 5. Here the CDR3 reads CASSPPLAGGQETQYF. For the CDR3, the DNA is TGTGCCAGCAGTCCACCACTAGCGGGGGGCCAAGAGACCCAGTACTTC.

The rearrangement links TRBV9 to TRBJ1-5, with a weak D call TRBD1 (5 bases). CDR3 length: 13 residues. CDR1 is SGDLS, CDR2 YYNGEE, per germline. Trimming took 0 bases from V and 6 from J, leaving 7 bases between them. The CDR3 is CASSVATGQPQHF. The CDR3 nucleotides are TGTGCCAGCAGCGTAGCTACAGGTCAGCCCCAGCATTTT.

This sequence joins TRBV2 and TRBJ2-5, with D unclear. V was shortened by 4 bases and J by 2 bases, with 11 bases between the two germline ends. The CDR3 is 14 residues long. Germline V gives CDR1 SNHLY, CDR2 FYNNEI. The CDR3 spells CASSGVSAQETQYF. CDR3 DNA: TGTGCCAGCAGTGGGGTCAGTGCACAAGAGACCCAGTACTTC.

The chain links TRBV5-1 to TRBJ2-7, with 11 positions matching TRBD2. The CDR3 covers 14 residues. Trimming at V came to 7 bases and at J to 6 bases, leaving 9 bases not matched to a gene. Looked up from germline, CDR1 is SGHRS and CDR2 is YFSETQ. The chain's CDR3 is CASEKGLAGGEQYF. The DNA of the CDR3 is TGCGCCAGCGAGAAGGGTCTAGCGGGAGGCGAGCAGTACTTC.

The CDR3 is CAWSGSRTSGTTYEQYF. CDR3 coding DNA: TGTGCCTGGAGTGGGTCTCGGACTAGCGGGACGACCTACGAGCAGTACTTC. The rearrangement links TRBV30 to TRBJ2-7, with 12 positions matching TRBD2. Germline CDR1 GTSNPN, CDR2 SVGIG (reference sequence). The CDR3 length is 17 residues. J lost 2 bases, V lost 1 base, and 9 bases had no gene match.

This clone has only one observation. An end of the junction differs from the germline gene, which may be a read error. This chain links TRBV29-1 with TRBJ2-5; D is perhaps TRBD1 (6 bases). Germline values: CDR1 SQVTM, CDR2 ANQGSEA. The CDR3 consists of 15 residues. CDR3 sequence reads: CSVEGWAGDQETQYF. The CDR3 DNA sequence: TGCAGCGTTGAAGGGTGGGCAGGGGACCAGGAGACCCAGTACTTC.